This TCR beta chain comes out of a study of cytomegalovirus exposure and HLA in healthy donors. Study in general: A prior study identified just under 120 million unique TCR beta sequences from 180 million or so T cells. Study outcomes and limitations: Later analysis identified a missense DCLRE1C variant that was linked to TCR beta V- and J-gene trimming. An observed cluster of highly shared sequence variants was recorded as a likely sequencing artifact.

V lost 5 bases to trimming and J lost 2 bases, with 18 bases between them. The CDR3 contains 16 residues. The germline V gene has CDR1 SEHNR and CDR2 FQNEAQ (reference sequence). As to this clone: What it recognizes is unknown.

The PCR ran on 60 Vbeta and 13 Jbeta primers. Clones were sequenced by immunoSEQ multiplex PCR, and TCRdb holds only the in-frame ones, with some missing. The top ten hold 5% to 6% of the sample, which has roughly 180,000 clones, about four fifths seen once. The clonotype was recovered from a woman aged 25 to 45 in good health and CMV-seropositive. The V and J genes are TRBV7-9 and TRBJ1-2; D gene ambiguous. The specimen sequenced was PBMCs. Here the CDR3 DNA reads TGTGCCAGCAGCGCTGGGTCTCCTAGAAGGAACTATGGCTACACCTTC. This translates into CASSAGSPRRNYGYTF.